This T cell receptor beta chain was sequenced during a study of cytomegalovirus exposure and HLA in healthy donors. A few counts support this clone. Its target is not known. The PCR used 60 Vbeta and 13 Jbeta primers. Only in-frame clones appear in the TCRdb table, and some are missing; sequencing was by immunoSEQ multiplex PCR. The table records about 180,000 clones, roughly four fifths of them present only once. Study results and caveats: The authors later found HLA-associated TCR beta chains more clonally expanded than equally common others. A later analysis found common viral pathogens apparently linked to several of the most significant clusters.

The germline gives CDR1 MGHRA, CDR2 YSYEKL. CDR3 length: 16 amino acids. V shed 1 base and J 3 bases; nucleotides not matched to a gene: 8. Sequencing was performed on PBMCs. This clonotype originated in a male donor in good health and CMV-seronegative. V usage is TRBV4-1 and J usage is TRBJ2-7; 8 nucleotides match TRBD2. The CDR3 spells CASSQGTELAVYEQYF. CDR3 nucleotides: TGCGCCAGCAGCCAAGGAACTGAACTAGCGGTCTACGAGCAGTACTTC.